The 26 T cell receptor beta chains below come from one sample, sequenced in a study of cytomegalovirus exposure and HLA in healthy donors. Use of 60 Vbeta and 13 Jbeta primers characterized the PCR. Repertoires were generated with immunoSEQ multiplex PCR, while TCRdb's copy carries only in-frame clones and drops some. The sample has roughly 150,000 clones, roughly 80% seen once. The sample comprised PBMCs. Source of these receptors: a male donor in good health and CMV-seronegative.

This clone was observed once. The J gene is TRBJ2-6, the V gene TRBV2; TRBD2 is a possible D gene (5 bases). There are 16 residues in the CDR3. Trimming cost V 4 bases and J 0 bases, with 10 bases left between them. Germline-derived CDR1 and CDR2 are SNHLY and FYNNEI. CDR3 sequence: CASSGVEGSGANVLTF. CDR3 nucleotide sequence: TGTGCCAGCAGTGGGGTCGAGGGCTCTGGGGCCAACGTCCTGACTTTC.

This chain joins TRBV4-1 and TRBJ2-1; D is uncertain. CDR3 length: 14 residues. The germline CDR1 and CDR2 sequences are MGHRA and YSYEKL. Trimming took 1 base from V and 8 from J, leaving 12 bases between them. The DNA for the CDR3 is TGCGCCAGCAGCCAAGCCTCGAGCCTCGATGAGCAGTTCTTC. The encoded protein is CASSQASSLDEQFF.

V usage is TRBV2 and J usage is TRBJ2-7; D is ambiguous. Germline CDR1 reads SNHLY; CDR2 reads FYNNEI. This CDR3 has 13 amino acids. Trimming took 1 base from V and 2 from J, leaving 6 bases between them. The CDR3 coding sequence is TGTGCCAGCAGTGAAGATCACACCTACGAGCAGTACTTC. Its protein is CASSEDHTYEQYF. The full variable domain, with the rest looked up from reference TRBV2 and TRBJ2-7, is EPEVTQTPSHQVTQMGQEVILRCVPISNHLYFYWYRQILGQKVEFLVSFYNNEISEKSEIFDDQFSVERPDGSNFTLKIRSTKLEDSAMYFCASSEDHTYEQYFGPGTRLTVT.

The V and J genes are TRBV7-6 and TRBJ1-1, with 7 bases that match TRBD1. This CDR3 is built from 14 residues. The V and J ends lost 5 bases and 3 bases, in that order; junction bases with no gene match: 6. Germline CDR1 reads SGHVS; CDR2 reads FNYEAQ. This chain's CDR3 is CASSPGGRDTEAFF. The CDR3 DNA follows: TGTGCCAGCAGCCCAGGGGGTAGGGACACTGAAGCTTTCTTT.

The chain employs TRBV29-1 and TRBJ2-5; TRBD1 matches 9 bases. V trimming: 6 bases; J trimming: 5 bases; junction bases outside the gene matches: 4. The CDR3 extends over 12 amino acids. The germline V gene encodes CDR1 SQVTM and CDR2 ANQGSEA. The DNA for the CDR3 is TGCAGCGTAACAGGGGGCCTGGAGACCCAGTACTTC. Residues: CSVTGGLETQYF.

The chain joins TRBV6-5 to TRBJ2-7, with 9 bases that match TRBD1. V trimming: 6 bases; J trimming: 12 bases; junction bases outside the gene matches: 12. Germline CDR1 MNHEY, CDR2 SVGAGI. The CDR3 is 13 residues long. The DNA of the CDR3 is TGTGCCAGCAGCCGGGACAGGGCCTTTCTTTCGTACTTC. It translates to CASSRDRAFLSYF.

The chain couples TRBV5-1 to TRBJ1-4, with TRBD1 as a possible D gene (6 bases). Germline lookup yields CDR1 SGHRS and CDR2 YFSETQ. The CDR3 extends over 18 amino acids. V was cut by 3 bases and J by 0 bases, with 18 bases left in between. CDR3: CASSSTGTRETTNEKLFF. Written as DNA, the CDR3 is TGCGCCAGCAGCTCAACCGGGACAAGAGAAACAACTAATGAAAAACTGTTTTTT.

As for this clone: The junction shows a germline mismatch at one end, possibly a read error. The chain joins TRBV7-7 to TRBJ2-1; TRBD1 matches 9 bases. Germline CDR1 SSHAT, CDR2 FNYEAQ (reference sequence). The CDR3 covers 14 residues. For the CDR3, the DNA is TGTGCTAGCAGCTTAGGGACAGGGAACGATGAGCAGTTCTTC. Translating it yields CASSLGTGNDEQFF.

The chain combines TRBV19 with TRBJ1-2, with D unresolved. V was cut by 3 bases and J by 4 bases, with 12 bases left in between. Germline loops: CDR1 LNHDA, CDR2 SQIVND (reference sequence). CDR3 length equals 14 residues. CDR3 in amino acids: CASSIFPGIYGYTF. CDR3 nucleotides: TGTGCCAGTAGTATCTTCCCGGGGATCTATGGCTACACCTTC.

In this sample, this clone turned up once. The chain has TRBV5-1 and TRBJ1-1; 8 nucleotides line up with TRBD1. CDR3 length equals 15 residues. Germline V CDR1 and CDR2: SGHRS, YFSETQ. V trimming: 3 bases; J trimming: 4 bases; junction bases outside the gene matches: 8. CDR3 sequence reads: CASSSGQGMPTEAFF. The CDR3 nucleotides read TGCGCCAGCAGCTCCGGACAGGGTATGCCCACTGAAGCTTTCTTT.

V and J are TRBV6-1 and TRBJ2-7, with 7 bases matching TRBD1. J lost 0 bases, V lost 6 bases, and 8 bases had no gene match. The CDR3 is 15 amino acids. CDR1 is MNHNS, CDR2 SASEGT, per germline. The DNA for the CDR3 is TGTGCCAGCAGGGACGACAGGGCAAGCTCCTACGAGCAGTACTTC. The encoded protein is CASRDDRASSYEQYF.

The rearrangement joins TRBV10-2 to TRBJ1-2, with 10 bases lining up with TRBD1. V shed 8 bases, J shed 13 bases, and the junction held 10 bases outside the gene matches. The CDR3 has 12 amino acids. Germline CDR1 is WSHSY and CDR2 is SAAADI. The CDR3 here is CASSGTGVFFTF. CDR3 nucleotides: TGCGCCAGCTCCGGGACAGGGGTATTTTTCACCTTC.

This clone has just a few counts. This chain joins TRBV4-1 and TRBJ1-6; D not resolved. The CDR3 has 14 residues. The V end was cut by 1 base, the J end by 5 bases, with 6 bases between. Germline CDR1 MGHRA, CDR2 YSYEKL. CDR3 in amino acids: CASSQGGDNSPLHF. DNA of the CDR3: TGCGCCAGCAGCCAAGGGGGAGATAATTCACCCCTCCACTTT.

This chain links TRBV5-1 with TRBJ2-5; 15 bases line up with TRBD2. The CDR3 is 16 residues long. The germline gives CDR1 SGHRS, CDR2 YFSETQ. Germline trimming cut 8 bases from V and 2 bases from J; bases unmatched to any gene: 7. The CDR3 loop reads CASGGLAGGSQETQYF. CDR3 in DNA: TGCGCCAGTGGAGGACTAGCGGGGGGGTCTCAAGAGACCCAGTACTTC.

The chain uses TRBV10-2 and TRBJ2-4, with D maybe TRBD1 (5 bases). Germline lookup yields CDR1 WSHSY and CDR2 SAAADI. Trimming left V 7 bases short and J 1 base short, with 8 bases between. The CDR3 contains 13 residues. This CDR3 is CASKGQAKNIQYF. In nucleotides, the CDR3 is TGCGCCAGCAAGGGGCAGGCCAAAAACATTCAGTACTTC.

A single count supports this clone. V gene TRBV18 combines with J gene TRBJ1-1, with 12 bases identical to TRBD1. There are 17 residues in the CDR3. The junction had 6 bases not matched to a gene; V was cut back by 3 bases and J by 1 base. Germline lookup yields CDR1 KGHSH and CDR2 LQKENI. This chain's CDR3 is CASSPGTGGRWNTEAFF. CDR3 DNA: TGTGCCAGCTCACCGGGGACAGGGGGCCGTTGGAACACTGAAGCTTTCTTT. Combining the CDR3 with reference TRBV18 and TRBJ1-1 gives the whole variable domain NAGVMQNPRHLVRRRGQEARLRCSPMKGHSHVYWYRQLPEEGLKFMVYLQKENIIDESGMPKERFSAEFPKEGPSILRIQQVVRGDSAAYFCASSPGTGGRWNTEAFFGQGTRLTVV.

The V and J genes are TRBV6-5 and TRBJ2-7; 9 bases match TRBD1. CDR3 length: 15 amino acids. Trimming took 5 bases from V and 4 from J; bases not matched to a gene: 9. Germline V gene sequence: CDR1 MNHEY, CDR2 SVGAGI. The CDR3, as DNA: TGTGCCAGCAGTAAAAGCGGGACAGGGTCTTACGAGCAGTACTTC. It yields the protein CASSKSGTGSYEQYF.

The chain couples TRBV30 to TRBJ1-4, with TRBD1 matching over 10 bases. Germline CDR1 and CDR2: GTSNPN and SVGIG (reference sequence). This CDR3 spans 16 amino acids. With 2 bases clipped from V and 3 bases from J, the junction kept 6 bases outside the gene matches. The CDR3 protein is CAWSSTGTGANEKLFF. CDR3 in DNA: TGTGCCTGGAGTTCGACCGGGACAGGGGCTAATGAAAAACTGTTTTTT.

This clone was seen only a few times. This chain joins TRBV13 and TRBJ2-3; D unresolved. V gave up 5 bases and J gave up 1 base, with 13 bases separating them. Germline V lookup: CDR1 PRHDT, CDR2 FYEKMQ (reference sequence). The CDR3 consists of 15 residues. The CDR3 region is CASSLPRKGTDTQYF. The DNA for the CDR3 is TGTGCCAGCAGCCTACCGAGGAAGGGCACAGATACGCAGTATTTT.

The V call is TRBV25-1, the J call TRBJ2-1, with D hard to call. This CDR3 has 13 residues. The ends were cut back, 8 bases at V and 5 bases at J, with 13 bases in the middle. CDR1 and CDR2 (germline): MGHDK, SYGVNS. The CDR3: CASHLSADNEQFF. CDR3 sequence (DNA): TGTGCCAGCCACCTCTCCGCAGACAATGAGCAGTTCTTC.

The V gene is TRBV29-1, the J gene TRBJ2-5; 9 bases map to TRBD1. V was pared by 5 bases and J by 5 bases, with 3 bases of the junction left unmatched. Germline V gives CDR1 SQVTM, CDR2 ANQGSEA. This CDR3 is built from 12 residues. The DNA of the CDR3 is TGCAGCGTTAACAGGGGGCATGAGACCCAGTACTTC. Its translation is CSVNRGHETQYF.

This clone has a single count. The rearrangement uses TRBV19 and TRBJ2-7; 7 nucleotides line up with TRBD1. The germline V gene encodes CDR1 LNHDA and CDR2 SQIVND (reference sequence). CDR3 length: 14 amino acids. With 8 bases clipped from V and 1 base from J, the junction kept 8 bases outside the gene matches. Here the CDR3 reads CASSTQGPSYEQYF. CDR3 nucleotides: TGTGCCAGTTCAACACAGGGGCCGTCCTACGAGCAGTACTTC.

About this clone itself: At the DNA level, this CDR3 is encoded by other sequences in the same sample as well. The chain is built from TRBV27 and TRBJ1-2; 9 bases fit TRBD1. The ends lost 6 bases at V and 6 bases at J; junction bases unmatched: 8. Per germline, CDR1 MNHEY and CDR2 SMNVEV (reference sequence). The CDR3 runs 14 residues. The CDR3 coding sequence is TGTGCCAGCAGCTCTGGGACAGGGATCCATGGCTACACCTTC. Amino acid sequence: CASSSGTGIHGYTF.

This clone was seen a handful of times. V and J are TRBV5-1 and TRBJ1-2; D ambiguous. The V gene's germline CDR1 is SGHRS and CDR2 YFSETQ. The CDR3 has 14 amino acids. V was clipped by 4 bases and J by 0 bases, with 10 bases between them. The CDR3 sequence: CASSKDQTNYGYTF. The CDR3 DNA follows: TGCGCCAGCAGCAAAGATCAGACTAACTATGGCTACACCTTC.

The V gene is TRBV27, the J gene TRBJ1-4; D may be TRBD1 (6 bases). V lost 6 bases and J 7 bases, leaving 15 bases between the germline ends. The CDR3 runs 14 residues. The germline gives CDR1 MNHEY, CDR2 SMNVEV (reference sequence). CDR3 protein: CASRGALIAEKLFF. The CDR3 DNA reads TGTGCCAGCAGGGGGGCGCTAATCGCTGAAAAACTGTTTTTT.

The chain links TRBV5-4 to TRBJ1-5; D perhaps matches TRBD1 (6 bases). The CDR3 consists of 13 residues. V was cut by 2 bases and J by 7 bases, with 10 bases left in between. CDR1 and CDR2 from the germline V gene are SGHNT and YYREEE (reference sequence). The CDR3 DNA reads TGTGCCAGCAGCTTCGCGGGGGGCCAGCCCCAGCATTTT. As protein: CASSFAGGQPQHF.